A single T cell receptor (beta chain) is shown here with its context. Its antigen is undetermined. This entry belongs to a study of shared clonotypes between healthy human individuals. Study information: Aged between 18 and 49, the donors were a couple of women and a few men. Regarding the study as a whole: Naive subsets typically showed greater estimated richness than memory subsets.

The CDR3 sequence is 15 residues long. Losses at the gene ends were 5 bases for V and 2 bases for J; bases not matched to a gene: 6. CDR1 is SEHNR and CDR2 is FQNEAQ in the germline V gene (reference sequence). Genomic DNA (from each subset) was split evenly across several immunoSEQ plates. Produced via immunoSEQ multiplex PCR; TCRdb's table is partial and in-frame only. There are roughly 2.1 million clones in the sample; roughly 91% occur only once, and about 1.5% lies in the top ten. Naive-designated CD8 cells lacked CD45RO, were positively enriched for CCR7, and omitted terminally differentiated effector memory CD45RA+ cells. Donors were healthy HIV-negative adults without recently reported acute infections or vaccinations.

The sequenced sample consisted of naive CD8+ T cells from PBMCs. The V and J genes are TRBV7-9 and TRBJ2-7; 10 nucleotides line up with TRBD2. This TCR was recovered from a man aged 18 to 35 in good health. Some clones in this sample may be carry-over from other donors' samples. The CDR3 spells CASSGSGRKAYEQYF. The CDR3 bases are TGTGCCAGCAGCGGTAGCGGGAGGAAAGCCTACGAGCAGTACTTC. The full variable domain, with the rest looked up from reference TRBV7-9 and TRBJ2-7, is DTGVSQNPRHKITKRGQNVTFRCDPISEHNRLYWYRQTLGQGPEFLTYFQNEAQLEKSRLLSDRFSAERPKGSFSTLEIQRTEQGDSAMYLCASSGSGRKAYEQYFGPGTRLTVT.